This T cell receptor (beta chain) is drawn from a study of OX40 agonist ivuxolimab in advanced cancers. General observations from the study: Averaged across samples, CD8+ T cells carried more expanded clones than CD4+ did. Undetermined was the antigen specificity of the expanded peripheral T cells. Clonal expansion was among the lowest in partial responders at 0.1-3.0 mg/kg, especially CD8+.

Trimming shortened V by 7 bases and J by 8 bases, and 8 bases separated the two germline ends. The CDR3 contains 10 residues. Germline V gene data show CDR1 as MNHNS and CDR2 as SASEGT. Of note for this clone: Its antigen is not known.

Using immunoSEQ multiplex PCR, the repertoire was profiled, and TCRdb retains in-frame clones only, with some absent. The table has some 70,000 clones, 70% to 90% seen once; the top ten hold about 8.2%. The sequencing here drew on CD4+ or CD8+ T cells sorted from blood, taken in a trial of the OX40 agonist ivuxolimab. This clonotype was obtained from an adult with an advanced solid tumor such as melanoma, head and neck, liver or kidney cancer. This chain links TRBV6-1 with TRBJ1-1; tentatively, D is TRBD1 (5 bases). CDR3 bases: TGTGCCAGCACCCAGGGAGAAGCTTTCTTT. Its translation is CASTQGEAFF.